The 2 T cell receptor beta chains reported below all come from one sample, sequenced in a study of Graves' ophthalmopathy and Graves' hyperthyroidism. Amplified TCR beta CDR3 regions were obtained using RNA transcripts as template. The authors performed first-round RT-PCR with HTBI primers and then a second-round multiplex PCR. TCRdb itself ran the multiplex PCR reads through MiXCR, one entry per CDR3 protein. Here the sample spans roughly 420,000 distinct CDR3 sequences, about 21% being singletons. Sequences were obtained from peripheral blood. The receptors were gathered from a young woman with stable Graves' hyperthyroidism.

This clonotype came up many times. The chain combines TRBV19 with TRBJ2-5; a possible D gene is TRBD2 (6 bases). Trimming shortened V by 5 bases and J by 3 bases, and 22 bases separated the two germline ends. CDR1 is LNHDA and CDR2 is SQIVND in the germline V gene (reference sequence). The CDR3 covers 17 residues. The CDR3: CASSPDRWREGKETQYF. In DNA form, the CDR3 reads TGTGCCAGTAGTCCTGATAGGTGGCGGGAAGGAAAAGAGACCCAGTACTTC.

This clonotype was seen more than once but under ten times. V gene TRBV20-1 combines with J gene TRBJ1-5; D may be TRBD1 (6 bases). V was pared by 4 bases and J by 2 bases, with 12 bases between. The germline V gene has CDR1 DFQATT and CDR2 SNEGSKA (reference sequence). The CDR3 length is 14 residues. This CDR3 reads CSAILAGGNQPQHF. The DNA of the CDR3 is TGCAGTGCTATTCTTGCAGGGGGCAATCAGCCCCAGCATTTT.